A selection of T cell receptor beta chains follows, all from one sample in a study of patients and donors after allogeneic stem cell transplantation. TCRdb used MiXCR to reprocess the RT-PCR reads, holding one entry per CDR3 protein. Here the sample spans 10,000 to 15,000 distinct CDR3 sequences, roughly 24% being singletons. Material: blood, either unsorted or a sorted T cell fraction (not recorded which). Receptors originate from a human donor who was either an allogeneic HSCT recipient or a stem cell or donor lymphocyte infusion donor (not recorded which). It is not recorded whose cells these are; they may come from a transplant donor. Each CDR3 is given with its conserved first and last residue. A D gene is named only where the DNA matches it firmly. Clone size, where shown, is once, few, many, or a class for clones that have expanded.

v_gene	abundance	d_gene	j_gene	CDR3aa	CDR3nt
TRBV29-1	medium-sized	NA	TRBJ1-1	CSVEVRVAEAFF	TGCAGCGTTGAAGTTCGGGTAGCTGAAGCTTTCTTT
TRBV5-6	NA	NA	TRBJ2-5	CASSSGSETQYF	TGTGCCAGCAGCTCAGGGAGCGAGACCCAGTACTTC
TRBV4-2	NA	NA	TRBJ2-1	CASSPPYNEQFF	TGTGCCAGCAGCCCACCTTACAATGAGCAGTTCTTC
TRBV4-1	NA	NA	TRBJ1-1	CASSQPYFQGGAFF	TGCGCCAGCAGCCAACCCTACTTCCAAGGGGGGGCTTTCTTT
TRBV6-5	NA	NA	TRBJ1-1	CASVGWENTEAFF	TGTGCCAGCGTTGGTTGGGAGAACACTGAAGCTTTCTTT
TRBV6-2/TRBV6-3	few	NA	TRBJ2-7	CASSLTTASREQYF	TGTGCCAGCAGTTTGACTACCGCTTCACGCGAGCAGTACTTC
TRBV9	NA	TRBD1	TRBJ2-2	CASSVRQGAYTGELFF	TGTGCCAGCAGCGTTCGACAGGGGGCTTACACCGGGGAGCTGTTTTTT
TRBV5-1	NA	NA	TRBJ2-4	CASGAFKNIQYF	TGCGCCAGCGGGGCCTTCAAAAACATTCAGTACTTC
TRBV7-9	NA	NA	TRBJ1-1	CASSFRGAEAFF	TGTGCCAGCAGCTTTAGGGGGGCTGAAGCTTTCTTT
TRBV20-1	NA	TRBD1	TRBJ2-7	CSALVWDRAGEQYF	TGCAGTGCTCTAGTATGGGACAGGGCAGGCGAGCAGTACTTC
TRBV10-3	NA	NA	TRBJ2-1	CAISDPGITSYNEQFF	TGTGCCATCAGTGATCCCGGGATAACCTCCTACAATGAGCAGTTCTTC
TRBV18	NA	TRBD1	TRBJ1-2	CASSPGTGAWGYTF	TGTGCCAGCTCACCCGGGACAGGGGCGTGGGGCTACACCTTC
TRBV20-1	NA	NA	TRBJ1-1	CSARGGGGTEAFF	TGCAGTGCTAGAGGAGGAGGGGGAACTGAAGCTTTCTTT
TRBV29-1	NA	NA	TRBJ1-2	CSVASKNNGYTF	TGCAGCGTTGCATCTAAAAACAATGGCTACACCTTC
TRBV20-1	NA	NA	TRBJ1-1	CSAPGSSNTEAFF	TGCAGTGCTCCCGGGAGTAGCAACACTGAAGCTTTCTTT
TRBV29-1	NA	NA	TRBJ2-1	CSATPGGGNEQFF	TGCAGCGCCACCCCCGGAGGTGGGAATGAGCAGTTCTTC
TRBV6-2/TRBV6-3	medium-sized	NA	TRBJ1-1	CASSPSGQNTEAFF	TGTGCCAGCAGTCCCTCGGGGCAGAACACTGAAGCTTTCTTT
TRBV27	NA	NA	TRBJ2-2	CASSFGTLGTGELFF	TGTGCCAGCAGTTTTGGGACTCTTGGAACCGGGGAGCTGTTTTTT
TRBV7-2	NA	NA	TRBJ2-1	CASSLASYNEQFF	TGTGCCAGCAGCTTAGCCTCCTACAATGAGCAGTTCTTC
TRBV7-2	few	TRBD1	TRBJ1-1	CASSPWAGGDAFF	TGTGCCAGCAGCCCCTGGGCAGGGGGCGACGCTTTCTTT
TRBV2	NA	NA	TRBJ1-1	CASNPPPRAEAFF	TGTGCCAGCAATCCTCCCCCCCGCGCTGAAGCTTTCTTT
TRBV5-4	few	NA	TRBJ2-1	CASSLGGLYNEQFF	TGTGCCAGCAGCTTGGGCGGTTTGTACAATGAGCAGTTCTTC
TRBV6-5	many	TRBD1	TRBJ1-2	CASSSPGQGNYGYTF	TGTGCCAGCAGTTCTCCGGGACAGGGGAACTATGGCTACACCTTC
TRBV20-1	few	TRBD1	TRBJ1-1	CSAETGRDTEAFF	TGCAGTGCTGAGACAGGGAGGGACACTGAAGCTTTCTTT
TRBV7-2	NA	NA	TRBJ2-4	CASSLAGSGTYIQYF	TGTGCCAGCAGCTTAGCGGGGAGCGGGACATACATTCAGTACTTC
TRBV7-3	few	NA	TRBJ1-1	CASSSGVRGVTEAFF	TGTGCCAGCAGCTCCGGCGTGAGGGGGGTCACTGAAGCTTTCTTT
TRBV19	NA	NA	TRBJ1-1	CASSMGGPVSNTEAFF	TGTGCCAGTAGTATGGGAGGGCCGGTGTCGAACACTGAAGCTTTCTTT
TRBV7-2	NA	NA	TRBJ2-3	CASSWRAGEADTQYF	TGTGCCAGCAGCTGGCGGGCAGGGGAGGCAGATACGCAGTATTTT
TRBV5-1	NA	NA	TRBJ1-5	CASSLVPGAQPQHF	TGCGCCAGCAGCTTGGTTCCAGGGGCCCAGCCCCAGCATTTT
TRBV5-1	few	NA	TRBJ1-1	CASSLDGQGLRTEAFF	TGCGCCAGCAGCTTGGACGGGCAGGGGCTGAGAACTGAAGCTTTCTTT
TRBV27	NA	NA	TRBJ1-6	CASSLVGIGSPLHF	TGTGCCAGCAGTTTGGTGGGGATCGGGTCACCCCTCCACTTT
TRBV20-1	few	NA	TRBJ2-7	CSARASSGPIGEQYF	TGCAGTGCTAGAGCGAGCAGCGGTCCGATCGGCGAGCAGTACTTC
TRBV20-1	NA	TRBD1	TRBJ1-5	CSARYAGGRWQPQHF	TGCAGTGCTAGGTATGCAGGGGGTCGATGGCAGCCCCAGCATTTT
TRBV7-2	few	NA	TRBJ1-5	CASSLRPGGQPQHF	TGTGCCAGCAGCTTAAGGCCAGGAGGACAGCCCCAGCATTTT
TRBV6-5	NA	TRBD1	TRBJ1-2	CASSYSGTEFYGYTF	TGTGCCAGCAGTTACTCGGGGACAGAATTCTATGGCTACACCTTC